The 3 T cell receptor beta chains below all came from one sample that was sequenced in a study of PD-1 blockade in classical Hodgkin lymphoma. The method was immunoSEQ multiplex PCR; TCRdb's version includes in-frame clones alone and lacks a portion of them. Of tens of thousands of clones in the sample, over 70% were seen once. Every one of the patients relapsed after autologous stem cell transplantation (brentuximab vedotin exposure was variable). The sample here was peripheral blood mononuclear cells (PBMCs), taken before the second cycle of nivolumab. These receptors all stem from a human donor with classical Hodgkin lymphoma.

V gene TRBV27 combines with J gene TRBJ1-5; 9 bases fit TRBD1. This CDR3 comprises 16 residues. Trimming cost V 7 bases and J 9 bases; bases outside gene matches: 16. The germline V gene encodes CDR1 MNHEY and CDR2 SMNVEV (reference sequence). DNA for the CDR3: TGTGCCAGCACCCTCAGGGACAGGGTCCTTTTTTGGCCCCAGCATTTT. Translating it yields CASTLRDRVLFWPQHF.

The V gene is TRBV6-1, the J gene TRBJ2-7, with TRBD2 identical over 8 bases. Germline V gene sequence: CDR1 MNHNS, CDR2 SASEGT. Unmatched junction bases numbered 12, after V lost 5 bases and J lost 9 bases. CDR3 size: 14 residues. The CDR3 DNA reads as TGTGCCAGCAGTAGCGGGGGCCCGGTAGTAGGGCAGTACTTC. Translated: CASSSGGPVVGQYF.

The chain recombines TRBV29-1 with TRBJ2-6; TRBD1 or TRBD2 may be the D gene (5 bases each). Germline V gene lookup returns CDR1 SQVTM and CDR2 ANQGSEA. Trimming shortened V by 3 bases and J by 0 bases, and 6 bases separated the two germline ends. The CDR3 runs 14 residues. The CDR3 bases are TGCAGCGTTGATGGGGGCTCTGGGGCCAACGTCCTGACTTTC. Translated: CSVDGGSGANVLTF.